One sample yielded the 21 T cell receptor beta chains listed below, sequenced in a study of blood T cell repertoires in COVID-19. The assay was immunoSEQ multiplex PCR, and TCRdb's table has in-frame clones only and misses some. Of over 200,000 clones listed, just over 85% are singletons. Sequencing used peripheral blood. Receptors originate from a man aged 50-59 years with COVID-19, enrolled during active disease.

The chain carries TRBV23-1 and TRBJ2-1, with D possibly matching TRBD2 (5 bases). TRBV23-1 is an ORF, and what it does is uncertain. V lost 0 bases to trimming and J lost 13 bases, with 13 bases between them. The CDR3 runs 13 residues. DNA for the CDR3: TGCGCCAGCAGTCAATCGACCCCTAGCCTCCAGTTCTTC. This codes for CASSQSTPSLQFF.

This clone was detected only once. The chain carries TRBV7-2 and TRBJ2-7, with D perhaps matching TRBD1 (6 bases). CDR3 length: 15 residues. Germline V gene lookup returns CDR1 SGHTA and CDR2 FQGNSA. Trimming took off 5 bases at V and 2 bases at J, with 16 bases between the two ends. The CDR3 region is CASSPSTGFTYEQYF. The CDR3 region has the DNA TGTGCCAGCAGCCCATCCACAGGGTTCACCTACGAGCAGTACTTC.

CDR3 bases: TGTGCCATCAGTGGACAGGGGCCCGCAACCTTGAACGAGCAGTACTTC. This codes for CAISGQGPATLNEQYF. J is TRBJ2-7 and V is TRBV10-3; 8 bases map to TRBD1. This CDR3 is built from 16 residues. With V trimmed by 4 bases and J by 5 bases, 13 bases remained unmatched. CDR1 and CDR2 from the germline V gene are ENHRY and SYGVKD.

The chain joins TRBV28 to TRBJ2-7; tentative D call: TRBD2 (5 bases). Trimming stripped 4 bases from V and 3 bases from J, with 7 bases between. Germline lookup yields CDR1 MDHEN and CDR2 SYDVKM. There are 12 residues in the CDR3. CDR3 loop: CASSSGIYEQYF. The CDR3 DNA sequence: TGTGCCAGCAGTTCGGGAATCTACGAGCAGTACTTC.

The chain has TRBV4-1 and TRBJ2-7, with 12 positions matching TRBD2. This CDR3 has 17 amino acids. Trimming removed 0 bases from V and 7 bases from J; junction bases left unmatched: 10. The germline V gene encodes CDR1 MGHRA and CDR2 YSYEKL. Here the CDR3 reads CASSQDLRLAGDPEQYF. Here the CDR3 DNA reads TGCGCCAGCAGCCAAGATCTTCGACTAGCGGGAGATCCAGAGCAGTACTTC.

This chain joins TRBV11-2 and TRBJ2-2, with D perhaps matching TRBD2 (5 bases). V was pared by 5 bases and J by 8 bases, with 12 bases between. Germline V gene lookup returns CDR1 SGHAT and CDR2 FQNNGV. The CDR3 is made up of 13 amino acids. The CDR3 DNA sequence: TGTGCCAGCAGCCCGTCGACGGGGGGGGAGCTGTTTTTT. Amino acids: CASSPSTGGELFF.

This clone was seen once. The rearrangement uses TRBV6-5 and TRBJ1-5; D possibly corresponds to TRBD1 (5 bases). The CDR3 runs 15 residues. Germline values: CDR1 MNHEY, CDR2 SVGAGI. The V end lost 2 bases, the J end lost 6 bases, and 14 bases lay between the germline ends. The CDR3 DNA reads TGTGCCAGCAGTTACAGTAGCAGGGATGGTCAGCCCCAGCATTTT. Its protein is CASSYSSRDGQPQHF.

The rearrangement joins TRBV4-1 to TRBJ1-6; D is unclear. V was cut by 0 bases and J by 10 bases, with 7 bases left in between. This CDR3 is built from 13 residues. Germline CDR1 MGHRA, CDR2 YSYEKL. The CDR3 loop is CASSQDERSPLHF. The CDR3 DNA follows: TGCGCCAGCAGCCAAGATGAGCGGTCACCCCTCCACTTT.

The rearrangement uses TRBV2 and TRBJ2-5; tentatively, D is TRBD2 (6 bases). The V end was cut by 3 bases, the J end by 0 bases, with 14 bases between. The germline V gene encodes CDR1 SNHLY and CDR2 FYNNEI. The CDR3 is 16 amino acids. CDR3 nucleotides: TGTGCCAGCAGTGACCTCCTCCGGGAGTACCAAGAGACCCAGTACTTC. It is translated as CASSDLLREYQETQYF.

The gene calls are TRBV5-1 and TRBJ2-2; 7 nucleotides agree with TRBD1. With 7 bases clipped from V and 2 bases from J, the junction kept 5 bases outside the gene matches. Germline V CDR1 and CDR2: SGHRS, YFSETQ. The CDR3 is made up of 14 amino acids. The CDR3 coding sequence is TGCGCCAGCCGACAGGGCGTAAACACCGGGGAGCTGTTTTTT. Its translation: CASRQGVNTGELFF.

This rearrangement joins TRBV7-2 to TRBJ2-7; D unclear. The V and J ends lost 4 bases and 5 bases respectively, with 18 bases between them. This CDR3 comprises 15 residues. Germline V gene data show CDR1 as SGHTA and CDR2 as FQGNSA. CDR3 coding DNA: TGTGCCAGCAGCTCCACTTCGGGTGTCCATGACGAGCAGTACTTC. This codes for CASSSTSGVHDEQYF.

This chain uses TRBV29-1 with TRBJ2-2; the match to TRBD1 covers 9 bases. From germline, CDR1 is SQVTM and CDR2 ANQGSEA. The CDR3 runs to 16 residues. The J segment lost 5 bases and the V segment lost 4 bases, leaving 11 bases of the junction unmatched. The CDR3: CSVVSTGTGRTGELFF. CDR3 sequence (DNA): TGCAGCGTTGTGAGTACCGGGACAGGGCGTACCGGGGAGCTGTTTTTT.

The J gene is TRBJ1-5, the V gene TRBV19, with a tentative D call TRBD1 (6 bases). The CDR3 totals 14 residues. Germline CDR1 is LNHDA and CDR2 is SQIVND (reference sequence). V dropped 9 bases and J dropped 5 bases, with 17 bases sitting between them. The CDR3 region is CASRGGEGYQPQHF. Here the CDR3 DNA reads TGTGCCAGCAGGGGAGGGGAGGGATATCAGCCCCAGCATTTT.

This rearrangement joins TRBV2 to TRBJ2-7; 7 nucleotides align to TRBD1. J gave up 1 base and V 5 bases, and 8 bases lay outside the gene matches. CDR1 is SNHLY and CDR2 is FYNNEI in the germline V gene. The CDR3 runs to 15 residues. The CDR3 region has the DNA TGTGCCAGCAGTAACAGGGGTCCGCCTTCCTACGAGCAGTACTTC. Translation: CASSNRGPPSYEQYF.

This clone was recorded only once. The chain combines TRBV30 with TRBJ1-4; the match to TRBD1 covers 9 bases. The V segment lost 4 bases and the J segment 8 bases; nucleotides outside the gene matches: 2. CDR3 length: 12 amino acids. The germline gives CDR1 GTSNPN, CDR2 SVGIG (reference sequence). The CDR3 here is CAWNRGPEKLFF. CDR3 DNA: TGTGCCTGGAACAGGGGGCCAGAAAAACTGTTTTTT.

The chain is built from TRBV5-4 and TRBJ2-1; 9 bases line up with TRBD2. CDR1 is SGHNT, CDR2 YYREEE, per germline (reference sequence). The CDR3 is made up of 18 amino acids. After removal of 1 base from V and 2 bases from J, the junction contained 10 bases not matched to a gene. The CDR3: CASSLYLLAGRTYNEQFF. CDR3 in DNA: TGTGCCAGCAGCTTGTATCTGCTAGCGGGGCGCACCTACAATGAGCAGTTCTTC.

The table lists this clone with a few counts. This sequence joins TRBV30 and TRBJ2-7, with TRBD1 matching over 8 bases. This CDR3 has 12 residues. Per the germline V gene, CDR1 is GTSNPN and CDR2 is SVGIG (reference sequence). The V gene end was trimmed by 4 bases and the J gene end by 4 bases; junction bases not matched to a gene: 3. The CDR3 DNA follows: TGTGCCTGGACAGGGGGCCCATACGAGCAGTACTTC. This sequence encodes CAWTGGPYEQYF.

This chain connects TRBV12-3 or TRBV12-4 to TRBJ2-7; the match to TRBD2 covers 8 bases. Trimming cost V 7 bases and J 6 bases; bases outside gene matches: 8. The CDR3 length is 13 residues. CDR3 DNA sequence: TGTGCCAGCAACTTACGGGAGGGAGGCGAGCAGTACTTC. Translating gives CASNLREGGEQYF.

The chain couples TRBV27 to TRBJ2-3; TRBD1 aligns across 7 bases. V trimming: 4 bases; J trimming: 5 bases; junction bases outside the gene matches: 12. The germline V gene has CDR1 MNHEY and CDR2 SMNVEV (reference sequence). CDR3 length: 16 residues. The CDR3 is CASSSPRQGGGDTQYF. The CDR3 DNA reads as TGTGCCAGCAGTTCCCCACGACAGGGCGGAGGAGATACGCAGTATTTT.

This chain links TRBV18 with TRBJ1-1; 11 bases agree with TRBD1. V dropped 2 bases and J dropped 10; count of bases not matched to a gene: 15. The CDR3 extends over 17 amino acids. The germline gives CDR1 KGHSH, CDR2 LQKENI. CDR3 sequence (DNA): TGTGCCAGCTCACCAATGACCGGACAGGGGGCTGTGTTGGGAGCTTTCTTT. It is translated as CASSPMTGQGAVLGAFF.

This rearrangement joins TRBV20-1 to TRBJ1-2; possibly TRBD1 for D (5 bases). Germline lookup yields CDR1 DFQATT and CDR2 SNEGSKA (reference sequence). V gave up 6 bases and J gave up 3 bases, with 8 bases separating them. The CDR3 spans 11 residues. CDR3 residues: CSAGEDYGYTF. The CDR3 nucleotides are TGCAGTGCGGGGGAGGACTATGGCTACACCTTC.